Below, one T cell receptor (beta chain) is given with its context. No antigen is known for it. A read error may account for a junction end that differs from germline. The sample is drawn from a study of T-cell memory formation after mild COVID-19. TCRdb analysed the 5' RACE reads with MiXCR anew, one entry per CDR3 protein. This table has 350,000 to 400,000 distinct CDR3 sequences, around 20% appearing once. The CDR3 runs 14 residues. Germline-derived CDR1 and CDR2 are SGHVS and FQNEAQ. Regarding the study as a whole: CD4/CD8 balance characterized clones contracting day 15 to 85, and CD4+ skew characterized later expanders. Confirmation was lacking for SARS-CoV-2 specificity of second-wave clones that peaked on day 37.

The clonotype originates from an adult woman who had mild COVID-19 (a few samples of this study predate the infection). Cell type and time point are not known. The chain carries TRBV7-8 and TRBJ2-7; D remains ambiguous. Material for sequencing was PBMCs or a T cell subset sorted from them (not recorded which). As DNA, the CDR3 is TGTGCCATCAGCTTAGGACCAACCGCGTACGAGCAGTACTTC. This sequence encodes CAISLGPTAYEQYF.